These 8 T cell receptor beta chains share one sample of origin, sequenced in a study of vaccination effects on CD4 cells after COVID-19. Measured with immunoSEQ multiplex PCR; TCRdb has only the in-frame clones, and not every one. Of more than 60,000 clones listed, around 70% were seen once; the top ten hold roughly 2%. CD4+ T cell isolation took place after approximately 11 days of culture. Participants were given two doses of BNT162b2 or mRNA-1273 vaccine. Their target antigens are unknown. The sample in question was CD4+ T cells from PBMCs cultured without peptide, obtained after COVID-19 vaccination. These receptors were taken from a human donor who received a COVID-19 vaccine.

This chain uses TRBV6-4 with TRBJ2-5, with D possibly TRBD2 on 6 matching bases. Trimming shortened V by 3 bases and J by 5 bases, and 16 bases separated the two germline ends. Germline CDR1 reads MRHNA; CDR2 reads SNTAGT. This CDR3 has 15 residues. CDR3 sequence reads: CASSESLFAGETQYF. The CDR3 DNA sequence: TGTGCCAGCAGTGAGTCCCTATTCGCGGGGGAGACCCAGTACTTC.

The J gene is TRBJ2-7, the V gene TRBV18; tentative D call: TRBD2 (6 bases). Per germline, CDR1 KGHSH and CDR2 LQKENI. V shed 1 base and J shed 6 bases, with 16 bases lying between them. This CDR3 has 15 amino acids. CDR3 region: CASSPLAGPGVEQYV. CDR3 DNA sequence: TGTGCCAGCTCACCACTAGCAGGCCCGGGGGTCGAGCAGTACGTC.

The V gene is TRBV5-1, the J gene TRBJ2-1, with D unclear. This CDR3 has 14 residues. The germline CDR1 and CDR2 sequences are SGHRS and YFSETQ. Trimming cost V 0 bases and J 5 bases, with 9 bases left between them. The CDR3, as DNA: TGCGCCAGCAGCTTGGATAGGCCCGACAATGAGCAGTTCTTC. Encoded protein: CASSLDRPDNEQFF.

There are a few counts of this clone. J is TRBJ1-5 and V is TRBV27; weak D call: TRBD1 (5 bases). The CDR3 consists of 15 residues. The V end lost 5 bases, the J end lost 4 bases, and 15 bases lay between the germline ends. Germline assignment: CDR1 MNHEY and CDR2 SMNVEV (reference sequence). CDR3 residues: CASSSGWGRNQPQHF. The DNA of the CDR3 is TGTGCCAGCAGTAGCGGTTGGGGCCGTAATCAGCCCCAGCATTTT.

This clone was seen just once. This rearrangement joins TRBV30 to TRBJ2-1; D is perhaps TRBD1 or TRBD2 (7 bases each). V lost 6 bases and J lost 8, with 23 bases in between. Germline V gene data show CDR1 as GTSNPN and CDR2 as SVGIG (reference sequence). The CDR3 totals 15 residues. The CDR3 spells CACHLGGGLGDEQFF. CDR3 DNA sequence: TGTGCCTGCCATCTGGGAGGGGGCTTGGGGGATGAGCAGTTCTTC.

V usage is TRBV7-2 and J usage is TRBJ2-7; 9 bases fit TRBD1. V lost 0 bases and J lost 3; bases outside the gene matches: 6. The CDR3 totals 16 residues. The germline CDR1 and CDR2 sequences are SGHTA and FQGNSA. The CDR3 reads CASSLAGTGNYYEQYV. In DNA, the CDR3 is TGTGCCAGCAGCTTAGCGGGGACAGGGAACTACTACGAGCAGTACGTC.

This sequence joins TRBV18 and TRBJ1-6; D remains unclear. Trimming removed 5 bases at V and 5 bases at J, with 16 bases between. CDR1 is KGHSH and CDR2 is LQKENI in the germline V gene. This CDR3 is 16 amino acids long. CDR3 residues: CASSSISNVNNSPLHF. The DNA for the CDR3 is TGTGCCAGCTCATCTATCAGTAATGTTAATAATTCACCCCTCCACTTT.

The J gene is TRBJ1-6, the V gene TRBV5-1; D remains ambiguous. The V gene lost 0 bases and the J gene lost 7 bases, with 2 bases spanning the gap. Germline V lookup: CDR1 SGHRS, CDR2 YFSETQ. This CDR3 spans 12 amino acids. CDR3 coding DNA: TGCGCCAGCAGCTTGGAAAATTCACCCCTCCACTTT. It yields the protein CASSLENSPLHF.